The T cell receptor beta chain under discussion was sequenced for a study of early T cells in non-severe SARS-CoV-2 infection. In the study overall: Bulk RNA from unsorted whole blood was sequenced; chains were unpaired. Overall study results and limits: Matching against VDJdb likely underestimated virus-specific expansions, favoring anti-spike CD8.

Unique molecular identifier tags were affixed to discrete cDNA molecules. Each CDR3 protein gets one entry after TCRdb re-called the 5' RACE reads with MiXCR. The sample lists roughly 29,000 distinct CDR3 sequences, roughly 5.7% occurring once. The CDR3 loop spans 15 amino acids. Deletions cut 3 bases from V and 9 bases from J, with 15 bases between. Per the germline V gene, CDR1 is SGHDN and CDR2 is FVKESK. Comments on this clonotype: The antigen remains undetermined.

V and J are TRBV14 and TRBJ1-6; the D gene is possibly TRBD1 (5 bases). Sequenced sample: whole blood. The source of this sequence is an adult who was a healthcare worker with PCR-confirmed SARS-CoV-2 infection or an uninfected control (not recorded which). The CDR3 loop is CASSQDNFVGSPLHF. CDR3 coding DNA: TGTGCCAGCAGCCAGGACAATTTCGTCGGTTCACCCCTCCACTTT.